This T cell receptor (beta chain) was identified during a study of radiation and T cells in renal cell carcinoma. The table came from immunoSEQ multiplex PCR; TCRdb's copy has only in-frame clones and leaves some out. The data contain approximately 94,000 clones, 82% of them singletons. Deletions cut 3 bases from V and 2 bases from J, with 13 bases between. Germline CDR1 and CDR2: SGDLS and YYNGEE. This CDR3 region has 15 residues. Findings and caveats of the study: Top tumor clonotypes rose in blood 2 weeks post-radiation, then contracted.

Note on this clone: Antigen unknown.

Time point in this sample: baseline pretreatment blood. The treatment denotes: 15 Gy SBRT to primary tumor, nephrectomy 4 weeks later. Serial blood draws occurred at baseline and 2 and 4 weeks post-SBRT. The specimen comprised blood, sampled from a patient whose treatment included radiotherapy and nephrectomy. V is TRBV9 and J is TRBJ2-3, with D possibly matching TRBD2 (6 bases). This sequence was found in a man aged 55 to 70 with renal cell carcinoma. CDR3 region: CASSAQAGYTDTQYF. The CDR3 bases are TGTGCCAGCAGCGCCCAAGCGGGCTACACAGATACGCAGTATTTT.